Listed below are T cell receptor beta chains from one sample, sequenced in a study of glioma-infiltrating T cells. From the multiplex PCR reads, TCRdb called clonotypes with MiXCR, one entry per CDR3 protein. Among around 100,000 distinct CDR3 sequences listed, approximately 28% were seen once. Source material: glioma tissue, nonneoplastic brain tissue, or PBMCs (not recorded which). These receptors were collected from a human donor with low-grade glioma or glioblastoma, undergoing nonglioma brain surgery, or in good health (not recorded which). CDR3s include the opening cysteine and the closing phenylalanine or tryptophan.

V	J	CDR3
TRBV14	TRBJ2-3	CASSQPGGTDTQYF
TRBV12-3/TRBV12-4	TRBJ2-1	CASILHGNSYNEQFF
TRBV24-1	TRBJ2-1	CATSDPGTGEINEQFF
TRBV6-2/TRBV6-3	TRBJ1-2	CASSYPGTSSF
TRBV3-1	TRBJ2-3	CASSHTGAHTDMQYF
TRBV12-3/TRBV12-4	TRBJ2-3	CASATALATDTQYF
TRBV6-9	TRBJ2-7	CAGSYQSSYEQYF
TRBV25-1	TRBJ1-6	CASSVTGYNSPLHF
TRBV12-3/TRBV12-4	TRBJ1-1	CASSPGTENNEAFF
TRBV29-1	TRBJ1-3	CSVEHGPSGNTTYF
TRBV28	TRBJ2-4	CASIRKGSAKNIQYF
TRBV6-1	TRBJ2-7	CASSQRGSLSYEQYF
TRBV20-1	TRBJ1-1	CSARNPGTHTEAFF
TRBV6-6	TRBJ2-2	CASSYRTGSVTGELFF
TRBV7-2	TRBJ1-1	CASSQGQGAWNTEAFF
TRBV28	TRBJ1-2	CASSLYEGRQGLNYGYTF
TRBV3-1	TRBJ2-1	CASSQGNNLYNEQFF
TRBV19	TRBJ1-2	CASSISFDGRLKLNGYTF
TRBV11-2	TRBJ2-5	CASSLSGQGYETQYF
TRBV19	TRBJ1-6	CASRPTGGSSPLDF
TRBV3-1	TRBJ2-1	CASSQDWGQGSYNEQFF
TRBV27	TRBJ2-3	CASTLGDTQYF
TRBV29-1	TRBJ2-1	CSVEDPTGSHHSNEQFF
TRBV19	TRBJ2-1	CASSKGQGGYNEQFF
TRBV6-1	TRBJ2-3	CASSLPVAVSTDTQYF
TRBV20-1	TRBJ2-3	CSAPGPARDTQYF
TRBV20-1	TRBJ2-1	CSADKRGGYNEQFF
TRBV14	TRBJ1-4	CASSQELRQNEKLFF
TRBV6-4	TRBJ1-1	CASSDSDRATEAFF
TRBV11-2	TRBJ2-7	CASSRSQTEQYF
TRBV11-3	TRBJ2-5	CASSLQARETQYF
TRBV24-1	TRBJ2-1	CAASGQGSYNEQSF
TRBV7-9	TRBJ2-5	CASRRGLAGSQETQYF
TRBV6-1	TRBJ2-1	CASSPRLDKIEQFF
TRBV6-1	TRBJ2-5	CASSLQGSETQYF
TRBV3-1	TRBJ2-7	CASSPGQGTDEQYF
TRBV6-1	TRBJ2-3	CASEERNTDTQYF
TRBV24-1	TRBJ2-3	CATSDRTRSGTDTQYF
TRBV3-1	TRBJ1-5	CASSQENQPQHF
TRBV7-2	TRBJ1-2	CASTLLQGAPLSNYGYTF
TRBV5-1	TRBJ2-3	CASSLGLAGLDTQYF
TRBV3-1	TRBJ1-3	CASSQNKGRSAF
TRBV5-4	TRBJ2-7	CASSLGGGTLTYEQYF
TRBV7-2	TRBJ1-6	CASSLGVLWTADSPLHF
TRBV7-3	TRBJ2-4	CASSQGGAGKNIQYF
TRBV20-1	TRBJ2-1	CSAPVGGGPRSYNEQFF
TRBV20-1	TRBJ2-5	CSASRIRGRETQYF
TRBV18	TRBJ2-7	CASAPPASRYEQYF
TRBV5-6	TRBJ2-2	CASSLVPGNGELFF
TRBV7-9	TRBJ2-7	CASSLVSDEQYF
TRBV11-2	TRBJ2-5	CASSPRRYQETQYF
TRBV14	TRBJ1-1	CASSQIFTGTEAFF